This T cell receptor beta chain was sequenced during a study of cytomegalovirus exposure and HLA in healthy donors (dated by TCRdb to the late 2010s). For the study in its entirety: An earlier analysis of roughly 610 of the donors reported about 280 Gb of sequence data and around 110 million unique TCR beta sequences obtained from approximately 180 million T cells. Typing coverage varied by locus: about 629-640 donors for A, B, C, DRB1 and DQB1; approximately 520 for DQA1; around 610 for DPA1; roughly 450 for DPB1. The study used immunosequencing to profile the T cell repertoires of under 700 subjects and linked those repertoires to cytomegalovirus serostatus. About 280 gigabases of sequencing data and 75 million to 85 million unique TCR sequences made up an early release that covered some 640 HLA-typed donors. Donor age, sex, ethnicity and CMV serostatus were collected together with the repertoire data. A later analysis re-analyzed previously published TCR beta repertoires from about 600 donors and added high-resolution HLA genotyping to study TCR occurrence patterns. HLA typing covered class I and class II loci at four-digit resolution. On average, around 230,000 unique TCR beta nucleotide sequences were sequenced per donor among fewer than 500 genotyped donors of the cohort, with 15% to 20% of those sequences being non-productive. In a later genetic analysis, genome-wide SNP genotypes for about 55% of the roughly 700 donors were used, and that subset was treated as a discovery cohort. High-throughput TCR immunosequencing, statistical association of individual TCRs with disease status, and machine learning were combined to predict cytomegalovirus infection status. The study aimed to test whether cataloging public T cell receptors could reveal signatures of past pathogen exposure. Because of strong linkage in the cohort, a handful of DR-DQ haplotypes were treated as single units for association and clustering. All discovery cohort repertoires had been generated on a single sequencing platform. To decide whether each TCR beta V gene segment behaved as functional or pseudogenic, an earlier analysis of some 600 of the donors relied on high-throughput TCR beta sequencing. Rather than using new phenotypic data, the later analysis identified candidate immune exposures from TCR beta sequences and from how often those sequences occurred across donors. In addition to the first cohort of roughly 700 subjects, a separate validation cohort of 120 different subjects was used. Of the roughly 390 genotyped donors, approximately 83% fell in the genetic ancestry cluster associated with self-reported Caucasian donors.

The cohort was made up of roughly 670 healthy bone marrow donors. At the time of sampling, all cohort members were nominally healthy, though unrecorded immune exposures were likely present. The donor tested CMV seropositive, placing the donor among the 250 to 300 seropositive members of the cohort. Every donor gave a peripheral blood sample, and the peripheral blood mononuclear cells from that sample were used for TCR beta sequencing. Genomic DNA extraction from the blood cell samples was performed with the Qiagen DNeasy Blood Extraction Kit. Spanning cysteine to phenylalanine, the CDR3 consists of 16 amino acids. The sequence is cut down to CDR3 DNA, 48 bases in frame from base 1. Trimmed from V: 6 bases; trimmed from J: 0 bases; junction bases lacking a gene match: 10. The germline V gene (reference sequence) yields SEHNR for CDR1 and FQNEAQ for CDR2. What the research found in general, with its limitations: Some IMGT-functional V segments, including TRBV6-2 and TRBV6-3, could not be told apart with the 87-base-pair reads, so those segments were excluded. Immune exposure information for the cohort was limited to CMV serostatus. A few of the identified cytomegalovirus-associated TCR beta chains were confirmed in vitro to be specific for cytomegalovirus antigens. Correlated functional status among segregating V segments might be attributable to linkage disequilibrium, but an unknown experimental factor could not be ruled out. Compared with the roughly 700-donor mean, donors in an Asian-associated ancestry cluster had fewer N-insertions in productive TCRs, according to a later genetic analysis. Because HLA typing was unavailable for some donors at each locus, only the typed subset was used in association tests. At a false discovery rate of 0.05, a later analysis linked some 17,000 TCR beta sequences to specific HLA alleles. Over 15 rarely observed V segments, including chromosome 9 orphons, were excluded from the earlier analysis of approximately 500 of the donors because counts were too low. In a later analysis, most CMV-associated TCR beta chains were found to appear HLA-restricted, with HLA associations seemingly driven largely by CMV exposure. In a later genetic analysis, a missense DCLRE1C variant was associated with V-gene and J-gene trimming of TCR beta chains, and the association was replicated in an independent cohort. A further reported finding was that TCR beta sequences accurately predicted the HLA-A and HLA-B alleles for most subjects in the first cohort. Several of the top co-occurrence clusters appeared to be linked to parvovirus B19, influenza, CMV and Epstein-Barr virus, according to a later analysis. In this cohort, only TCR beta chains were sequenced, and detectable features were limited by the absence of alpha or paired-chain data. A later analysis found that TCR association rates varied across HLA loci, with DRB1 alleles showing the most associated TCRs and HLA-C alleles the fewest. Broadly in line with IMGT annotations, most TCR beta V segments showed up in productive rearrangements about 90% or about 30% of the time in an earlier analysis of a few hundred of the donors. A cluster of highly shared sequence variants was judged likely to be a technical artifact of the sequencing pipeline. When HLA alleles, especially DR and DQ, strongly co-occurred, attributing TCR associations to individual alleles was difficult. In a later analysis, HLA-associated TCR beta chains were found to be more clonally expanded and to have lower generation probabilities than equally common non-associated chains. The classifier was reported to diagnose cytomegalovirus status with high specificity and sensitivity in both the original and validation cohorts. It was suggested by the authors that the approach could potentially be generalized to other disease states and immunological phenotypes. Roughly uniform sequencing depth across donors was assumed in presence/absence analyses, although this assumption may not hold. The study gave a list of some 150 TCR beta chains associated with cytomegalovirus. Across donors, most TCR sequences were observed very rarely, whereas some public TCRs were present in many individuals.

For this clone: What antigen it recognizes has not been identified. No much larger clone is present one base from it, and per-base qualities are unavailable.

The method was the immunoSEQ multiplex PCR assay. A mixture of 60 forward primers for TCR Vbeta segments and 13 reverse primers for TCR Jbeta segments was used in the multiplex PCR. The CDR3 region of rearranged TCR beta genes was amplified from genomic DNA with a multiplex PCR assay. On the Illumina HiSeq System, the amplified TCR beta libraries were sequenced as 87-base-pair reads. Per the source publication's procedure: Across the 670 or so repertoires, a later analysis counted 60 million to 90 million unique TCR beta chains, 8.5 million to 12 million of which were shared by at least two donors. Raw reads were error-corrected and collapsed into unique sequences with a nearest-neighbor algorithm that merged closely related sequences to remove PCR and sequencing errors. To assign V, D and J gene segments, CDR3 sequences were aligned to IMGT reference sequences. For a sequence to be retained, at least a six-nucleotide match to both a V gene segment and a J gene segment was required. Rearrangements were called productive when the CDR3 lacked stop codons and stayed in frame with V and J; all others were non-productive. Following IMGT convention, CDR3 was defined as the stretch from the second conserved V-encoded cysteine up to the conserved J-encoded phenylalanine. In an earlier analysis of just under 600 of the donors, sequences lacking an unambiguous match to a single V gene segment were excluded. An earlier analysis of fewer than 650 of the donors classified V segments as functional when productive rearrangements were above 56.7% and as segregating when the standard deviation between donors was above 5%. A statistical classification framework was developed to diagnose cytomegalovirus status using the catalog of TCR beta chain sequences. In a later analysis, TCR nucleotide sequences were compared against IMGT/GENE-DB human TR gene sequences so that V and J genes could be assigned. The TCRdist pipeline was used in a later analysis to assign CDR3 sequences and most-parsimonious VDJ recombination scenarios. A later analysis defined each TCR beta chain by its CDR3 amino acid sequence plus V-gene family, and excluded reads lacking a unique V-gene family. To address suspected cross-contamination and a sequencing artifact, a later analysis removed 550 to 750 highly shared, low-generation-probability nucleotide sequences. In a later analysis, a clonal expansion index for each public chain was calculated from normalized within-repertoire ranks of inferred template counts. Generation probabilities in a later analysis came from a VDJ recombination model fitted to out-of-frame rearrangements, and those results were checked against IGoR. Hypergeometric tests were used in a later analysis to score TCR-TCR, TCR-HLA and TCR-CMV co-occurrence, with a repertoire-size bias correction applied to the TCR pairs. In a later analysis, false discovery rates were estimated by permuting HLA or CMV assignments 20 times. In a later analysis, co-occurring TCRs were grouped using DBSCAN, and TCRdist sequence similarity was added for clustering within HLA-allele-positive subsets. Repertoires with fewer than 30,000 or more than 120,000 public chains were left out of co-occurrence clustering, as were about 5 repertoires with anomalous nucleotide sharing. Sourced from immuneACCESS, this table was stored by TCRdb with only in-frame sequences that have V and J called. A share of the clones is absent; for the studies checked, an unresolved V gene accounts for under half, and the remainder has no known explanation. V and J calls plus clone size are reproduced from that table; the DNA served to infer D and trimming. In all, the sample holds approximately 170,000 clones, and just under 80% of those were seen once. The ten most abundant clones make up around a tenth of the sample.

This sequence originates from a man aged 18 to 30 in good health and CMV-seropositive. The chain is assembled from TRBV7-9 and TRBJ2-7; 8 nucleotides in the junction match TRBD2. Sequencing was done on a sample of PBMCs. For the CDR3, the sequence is CASRPQGGGTSYEQYF. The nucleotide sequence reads TGTGCCAGCAGACCTCAAGGCGGGGGGACCTCCTACGAGCAGTACTTC.